This TCR beta chain derives from a study of CD8+ T cells in alopecia areata. About the study: Tofacitinib treatment spanned 6 to 18 months, with 6 months off drug afterward.

Extracted from the samples, RNA was reverse transcribed into cDNA to serve as the sequencing template. Method: immunoSEQ multiplex PCR; TCRdb's copy keeps in-frame clones and lacks some. The top ten hold about 15% of the sample, which has around 140,000 clones, more than 75% seen once. The V gene's germline CDR1 is SEHNR and CDR2 FQNEAQ (reference sequence). Deletions cut 5 bases from V and 1 base from J, with 8 bases between. This CDR3 region has 13 residues. This clone came up once. Antigen: not known. Study results and caveats: Higher clonality and more expanded CD8+ clones appeared in lesional than normal scalp.

From alopecia areata patients, lesional scalp punch biopsies and peripheral blood were collected. The V and J genes are TRBV7-9 and TRBJ1-1; TRBD1 might be the D (5 bases). The source material was CD8+ T cells sorted from blood, sampled at week 0. This receptor was obtained from a human donor with alopecia areata. The CDR3 coding sequence is TGTGCCAGCAGCAAGACAGAGAACACTGAAGCTTTCTTT. It encodes CASSKTENTEAFF.